This T cell receptor beta chain was recorded in a study of blood T cells in healthy people across ages. General observations from the study: Not knowing donor CMV status may have confounded expanded clonotype changes. As age increased, TCR beta diversity per million T cells fell in a roughly linear fashion. Investigators viewed diversity estimates from one million T cells as underestimates, the study reported.

A word on this clonotype: The antigen remains undetermined.

It was with a sample-barcoded 5' primer and a J-beta primer mix that a second PCR of about 6 to 12 cycles was run. TCRdb re-called the 5' RACE reads through MiXCR, storing one row per CDR3 protein. Of about 780,000 distinct CDR3 sequences listed, around 45% are singletons. Germline values: CDR1 SGHRS, CDR2 YFSETQ. Trimming shortened V by 3 bases and J by 6 bases, and 19 bases separated the two germline ends. The CDR3 runs 16 residues. This chain links TRBV5-1 with TRBJ2-1; tentative D call: TRBD1 (6 bases). Input material: blood. The sequence came from an elderly man in good health. The CDR3, as DNA: TGCGCCAGCAGCTGGAGCCCAGAGGGGGTCGGCAATGAGCAGTTCTTC. It yields the protein CASSWSPEGVGNEQFF.